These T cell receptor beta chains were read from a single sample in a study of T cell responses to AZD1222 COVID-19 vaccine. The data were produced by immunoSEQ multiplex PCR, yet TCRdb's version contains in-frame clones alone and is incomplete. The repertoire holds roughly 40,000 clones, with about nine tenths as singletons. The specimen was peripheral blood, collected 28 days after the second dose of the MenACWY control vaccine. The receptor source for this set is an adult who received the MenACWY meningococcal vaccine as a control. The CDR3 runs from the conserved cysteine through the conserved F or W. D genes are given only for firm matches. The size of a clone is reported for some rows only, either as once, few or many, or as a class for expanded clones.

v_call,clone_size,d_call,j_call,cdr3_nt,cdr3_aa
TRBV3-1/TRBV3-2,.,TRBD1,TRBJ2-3,TGTGCCAGCAGAAGAAAGGGGGCCCGGACAGATACGCAGTATTTT,CASRRKGARTDTQYF
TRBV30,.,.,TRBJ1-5,TGTGCCTGGAGTGTAAATAGCAATCAGCCCCAGCATTTT,CAWSVNSNQPQHF
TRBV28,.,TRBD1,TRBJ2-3,TGTGCCAGCATAAACCAGGGGGCAATGGATACGCAGTATTTT,CASINQGAMDTQYF
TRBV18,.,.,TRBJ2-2,TGTGCCAACACGGACTATCACACCGGGGAGCTGTTTTTT,CANTDYHTGELFF
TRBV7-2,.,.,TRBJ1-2,TGTGCCAGCAGCTTAGGGACAGTCCCATATGGCTACACCTTC,CASSLGTVPYGYTF
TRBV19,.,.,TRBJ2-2,TGTGCCTCGATCCCCAGAGGTCTCTTAAACACCGGGGAGCTGTTTTTT,CASIPRGLLNTGELFF
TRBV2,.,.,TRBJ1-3,TGTGCCAGCACCGGGGATCTCTCTGGAAACACCATATATTTT,CASTGDLSGNTIYF
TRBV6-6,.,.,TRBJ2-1,TGTGCCAGCAGTTCCTCGGGCTCCTACAATGAGCAGTTCTTC,CASSSSGSYNEQFF
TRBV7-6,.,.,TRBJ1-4,TGTGCCAGCAGCTTAGGGTCCAGAGAAAAACTGTTTTTT,CASSLGSREKLFF
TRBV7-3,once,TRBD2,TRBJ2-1,TGTGCCAGCAGCTTAGGTCCTAGCGGGAGGGCGGGCAATGAGCAGTTCTTC,CASSLGPSGRAGNEQFF
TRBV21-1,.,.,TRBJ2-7,TGTGCCAGCAGTAAGCCGGGACTCAACTACGAGCAGTACTTC,CASSKPGLNYEQYF
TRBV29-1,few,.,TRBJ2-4,TGCAGCGTTGTAGTAGCCAAAAACATTCAGTACTTC,CSVVVAKNIQYF
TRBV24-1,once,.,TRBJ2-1,TGTGCCACCAGTGATTTGTCGGGGGGCGATTGGAATGAGCAGTTCTTC,CATSDLSGGDWNEQFF
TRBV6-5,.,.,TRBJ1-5,TGTGCCAGCAGTCCCATTAGGGGTGCGTATCAGCCCCAGCATTTT,CASSPIRGAYQPQHF
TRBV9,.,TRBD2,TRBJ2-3,TGTGCCAGCAGCGTAGCCTTAACTAGCGCGATCACAGATACGCAGTATTTT,CASSVALTSAITDTQYF
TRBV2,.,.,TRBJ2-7,TGTGCCAGCAGTGAAGGTCCCTGGACAACGGGGGAGCAGTACTTC,CASSEGPWTTGEQYF
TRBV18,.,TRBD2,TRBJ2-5,TGTGCCAGCTCACCAGCCATAGCGGGAGGGCTGGAGACCCAGTACTTC,CASSPAIAGGLETQYF
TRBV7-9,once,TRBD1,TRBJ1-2,TGTGCCAGCAGCCCAGGGACAGGAGTGGAGGATGGCTACACCTTC,CASSPGTGVEDGYTF
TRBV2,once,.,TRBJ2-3,TGTGCCAGCAGTGACTGGGAGGGGGGGGGCACAGATACGCAGTATTTT,CASSDWEGGGTDTQYF
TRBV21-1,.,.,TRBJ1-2,TGTGCCAGCAGCCCAGAGGTGTACGGCTACACCTTC,CASSPEVYGYTF
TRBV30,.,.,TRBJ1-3,TGTGCCGCCGGGGGGAGAATTGGAAACACCATATATTTT,CAAGGRIGNTIYF
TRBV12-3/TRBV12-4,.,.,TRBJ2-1,TGTGCCAGCAGTTTAGATCTCGGAGAGCAGTTCTTC,CASSLDLGEQFF
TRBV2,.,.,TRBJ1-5,TGTGCCAGCGGGACTCTGGGGAATCAGCCCCAGCATTTT,CASGTLGNQPQHF
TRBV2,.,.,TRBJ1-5,TGTGCCAGCAGGCTAGGGACACCTGGGGGGAATCAGCCCCAGCATTTT,CASRLGTPGGNQPQHF
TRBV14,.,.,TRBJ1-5,TGTGCCAGCAGCCAAGGGGTGAATCAGCCCCAGCATTTT,CASSQGVNQPQHF
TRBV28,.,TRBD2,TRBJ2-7,TGTGCCAGCAGTTCCTCCCTACTAGCGGACCGCCAGGGCGAGCAGTACTTC,CASSSSLLADRQGEQYF
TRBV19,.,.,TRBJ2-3,TGTGCCAGTAGTATAGATCAAGTGGATACGCAGTATTTT,CASSIDQVDTQYF
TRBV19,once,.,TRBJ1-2,TGTGCCACGTCCAAAGGCGGAAGATGGGAGGGCTACACCTTC,CATSKGGRWEGYTF
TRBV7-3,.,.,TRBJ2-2,TGTGCCAGCAAGAAAGGTGACACCGGGGAGTTGTTTTTT,CASKKGDTGELFF
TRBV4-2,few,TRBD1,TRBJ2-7,TGTGCCAGTTCCAGACAGGGGGCTATTGACGAGCAGTACTTC,CASSRQGAIDEQYF
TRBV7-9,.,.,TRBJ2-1,TGTGCCAGCAGCTCCCAGGTGGGGCCTTGGGATGAGCAGTTCTTC,CASSSQVGPWDEQFF
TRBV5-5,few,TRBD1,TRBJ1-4,TGTGCCAGCAGCTTTCGACAGGGGGGCAAAGAAAAACTGTTTTTT,CASSFRQGGKEKLFF
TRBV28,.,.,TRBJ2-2,TGTGCCAGCAGTTTTCCAGTCACCGGGGAGCTGTTTTTT,CASSFPVTGELFF
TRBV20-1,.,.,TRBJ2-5,TGCAGTGCCTCGAAAGAGACCCAGTACTTC,CSASKETQYF
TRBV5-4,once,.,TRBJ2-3,TGTGCCAGCAGCCGGAGTTACACAGATACGCAGTATTTT,CASSRSYTDTQYF
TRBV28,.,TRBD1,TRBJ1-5,TGTGCCAGCAGTTTACGAAAACAGGGGGCCTTTAGCAATCAGCCCCAGCATTTT,CASSLRKQGAFSNQPQHF
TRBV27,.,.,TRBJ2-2,TGTGCCAGCAGTTTTGGAGCGGGTTACACCGGGGAGCTGTTTTTT,CASSFGAGYTGELFF
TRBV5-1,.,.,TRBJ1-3,TGCGCCAGCAGCTTGGGACGCGGGACACGCTCTGGAAACACCATATATTTT,CASSLGRGTRSGNTIYF
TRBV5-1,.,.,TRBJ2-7,TGCGCCAGCAAACCATCATCGGGGGGCCTAACCCTCTCCTACGAGCAGTACTTC,CASKPSSGGLTLSYEQYF
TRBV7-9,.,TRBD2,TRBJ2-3,TGTGCCAGCACCTACAACCCACAGGCTAGCGGGAGTTTGAGCACAGATACGCAGTATTTT,CASTYNPQASGSLSTDTQYF
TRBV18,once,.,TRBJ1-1,TGTGCCAGCTCACCACGGATGAGTGAAGCTTTCTTT,CASSPRMSEAFF
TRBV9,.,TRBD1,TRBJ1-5,TGTGCCAGCAGCGCCTCAGGGGGGGCCAATCAGCCCCAGCATTTT,CASSASGGANQPQHF
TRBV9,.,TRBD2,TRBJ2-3,TGTGCCAGCAGCCCACCGGGACTAATCACAGATACGCAGTATTTT,CASSPPGLITDTQYF
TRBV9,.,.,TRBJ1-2,TGTGCCAGCAGCGTAGTGGGTAGGCCGGCTCTTCACCCTGGTGGCTACACCTTC,CASSVVGRPALHPGGYTF